This T cell receptor (beta chain) is drawn from a study of cytomegalovirus exposure and HLA in healthy donors. The PCR used 60 Vbeta and 13 Jbeta primers. Sequencing used immunoSEQ multiplex PCR; TCRdb keeps in-frame clones, though not all of them. This sample has over 100,000 clones, with about 80% found just once. This clone was recorded once. Per germline, CDR1 SGHAT and CDR2 FQNNGV. CDR3 length equals 12 residues. This TCR was sampled from a woman in her thirties or forties in good health and CMV-seronegative. V is TRBV11-2 and J is TRBJ2-5; no firm D call. The J call may be wrong; the DNA end is better matched by TRBJ2-7. Sequenced material: PBMCs. CDR3 nucleotide sequence: TGTGCCAGCAGCTACCTAGAGTACGAGCAGTACTTC. Protein sequence: CASSYLEYEQYF.